A single T cell receptor (beta chain) is shown here with its context. Germline V lookup: CDR1 MDHEN, CDR2 SYDVKM. The CDR3 totals 16 residues. Trimming stripped 1 base from V and 3 bases from J, with 15 bases between. The data are from a study of shared clonotypes between healthy human individuals. The repertoire was sequenced with immunoSEQ multiplex PCR; TCRdb's copy has only in-frame clones and lacks some. The sample lists 700,000 or so clones; more than 70% were seen once. Sequenced sample: memory CD4+ T cells sorted from blood. Regarding subset: CD45RA-negative fraction. The J gene is TRBJ1-1, the V gene TRBV28; D remains unclear. The sequence was obtained from a woman in her twenties or thirties in good health. This chain's CDR3 is CASSLSAGLGHTEAFF. The CDR3 DNA sequence: TGTGCCAGCAGTTTATCAGCCGGGCTAGGGCACACTGAAGCTTTCTTT.